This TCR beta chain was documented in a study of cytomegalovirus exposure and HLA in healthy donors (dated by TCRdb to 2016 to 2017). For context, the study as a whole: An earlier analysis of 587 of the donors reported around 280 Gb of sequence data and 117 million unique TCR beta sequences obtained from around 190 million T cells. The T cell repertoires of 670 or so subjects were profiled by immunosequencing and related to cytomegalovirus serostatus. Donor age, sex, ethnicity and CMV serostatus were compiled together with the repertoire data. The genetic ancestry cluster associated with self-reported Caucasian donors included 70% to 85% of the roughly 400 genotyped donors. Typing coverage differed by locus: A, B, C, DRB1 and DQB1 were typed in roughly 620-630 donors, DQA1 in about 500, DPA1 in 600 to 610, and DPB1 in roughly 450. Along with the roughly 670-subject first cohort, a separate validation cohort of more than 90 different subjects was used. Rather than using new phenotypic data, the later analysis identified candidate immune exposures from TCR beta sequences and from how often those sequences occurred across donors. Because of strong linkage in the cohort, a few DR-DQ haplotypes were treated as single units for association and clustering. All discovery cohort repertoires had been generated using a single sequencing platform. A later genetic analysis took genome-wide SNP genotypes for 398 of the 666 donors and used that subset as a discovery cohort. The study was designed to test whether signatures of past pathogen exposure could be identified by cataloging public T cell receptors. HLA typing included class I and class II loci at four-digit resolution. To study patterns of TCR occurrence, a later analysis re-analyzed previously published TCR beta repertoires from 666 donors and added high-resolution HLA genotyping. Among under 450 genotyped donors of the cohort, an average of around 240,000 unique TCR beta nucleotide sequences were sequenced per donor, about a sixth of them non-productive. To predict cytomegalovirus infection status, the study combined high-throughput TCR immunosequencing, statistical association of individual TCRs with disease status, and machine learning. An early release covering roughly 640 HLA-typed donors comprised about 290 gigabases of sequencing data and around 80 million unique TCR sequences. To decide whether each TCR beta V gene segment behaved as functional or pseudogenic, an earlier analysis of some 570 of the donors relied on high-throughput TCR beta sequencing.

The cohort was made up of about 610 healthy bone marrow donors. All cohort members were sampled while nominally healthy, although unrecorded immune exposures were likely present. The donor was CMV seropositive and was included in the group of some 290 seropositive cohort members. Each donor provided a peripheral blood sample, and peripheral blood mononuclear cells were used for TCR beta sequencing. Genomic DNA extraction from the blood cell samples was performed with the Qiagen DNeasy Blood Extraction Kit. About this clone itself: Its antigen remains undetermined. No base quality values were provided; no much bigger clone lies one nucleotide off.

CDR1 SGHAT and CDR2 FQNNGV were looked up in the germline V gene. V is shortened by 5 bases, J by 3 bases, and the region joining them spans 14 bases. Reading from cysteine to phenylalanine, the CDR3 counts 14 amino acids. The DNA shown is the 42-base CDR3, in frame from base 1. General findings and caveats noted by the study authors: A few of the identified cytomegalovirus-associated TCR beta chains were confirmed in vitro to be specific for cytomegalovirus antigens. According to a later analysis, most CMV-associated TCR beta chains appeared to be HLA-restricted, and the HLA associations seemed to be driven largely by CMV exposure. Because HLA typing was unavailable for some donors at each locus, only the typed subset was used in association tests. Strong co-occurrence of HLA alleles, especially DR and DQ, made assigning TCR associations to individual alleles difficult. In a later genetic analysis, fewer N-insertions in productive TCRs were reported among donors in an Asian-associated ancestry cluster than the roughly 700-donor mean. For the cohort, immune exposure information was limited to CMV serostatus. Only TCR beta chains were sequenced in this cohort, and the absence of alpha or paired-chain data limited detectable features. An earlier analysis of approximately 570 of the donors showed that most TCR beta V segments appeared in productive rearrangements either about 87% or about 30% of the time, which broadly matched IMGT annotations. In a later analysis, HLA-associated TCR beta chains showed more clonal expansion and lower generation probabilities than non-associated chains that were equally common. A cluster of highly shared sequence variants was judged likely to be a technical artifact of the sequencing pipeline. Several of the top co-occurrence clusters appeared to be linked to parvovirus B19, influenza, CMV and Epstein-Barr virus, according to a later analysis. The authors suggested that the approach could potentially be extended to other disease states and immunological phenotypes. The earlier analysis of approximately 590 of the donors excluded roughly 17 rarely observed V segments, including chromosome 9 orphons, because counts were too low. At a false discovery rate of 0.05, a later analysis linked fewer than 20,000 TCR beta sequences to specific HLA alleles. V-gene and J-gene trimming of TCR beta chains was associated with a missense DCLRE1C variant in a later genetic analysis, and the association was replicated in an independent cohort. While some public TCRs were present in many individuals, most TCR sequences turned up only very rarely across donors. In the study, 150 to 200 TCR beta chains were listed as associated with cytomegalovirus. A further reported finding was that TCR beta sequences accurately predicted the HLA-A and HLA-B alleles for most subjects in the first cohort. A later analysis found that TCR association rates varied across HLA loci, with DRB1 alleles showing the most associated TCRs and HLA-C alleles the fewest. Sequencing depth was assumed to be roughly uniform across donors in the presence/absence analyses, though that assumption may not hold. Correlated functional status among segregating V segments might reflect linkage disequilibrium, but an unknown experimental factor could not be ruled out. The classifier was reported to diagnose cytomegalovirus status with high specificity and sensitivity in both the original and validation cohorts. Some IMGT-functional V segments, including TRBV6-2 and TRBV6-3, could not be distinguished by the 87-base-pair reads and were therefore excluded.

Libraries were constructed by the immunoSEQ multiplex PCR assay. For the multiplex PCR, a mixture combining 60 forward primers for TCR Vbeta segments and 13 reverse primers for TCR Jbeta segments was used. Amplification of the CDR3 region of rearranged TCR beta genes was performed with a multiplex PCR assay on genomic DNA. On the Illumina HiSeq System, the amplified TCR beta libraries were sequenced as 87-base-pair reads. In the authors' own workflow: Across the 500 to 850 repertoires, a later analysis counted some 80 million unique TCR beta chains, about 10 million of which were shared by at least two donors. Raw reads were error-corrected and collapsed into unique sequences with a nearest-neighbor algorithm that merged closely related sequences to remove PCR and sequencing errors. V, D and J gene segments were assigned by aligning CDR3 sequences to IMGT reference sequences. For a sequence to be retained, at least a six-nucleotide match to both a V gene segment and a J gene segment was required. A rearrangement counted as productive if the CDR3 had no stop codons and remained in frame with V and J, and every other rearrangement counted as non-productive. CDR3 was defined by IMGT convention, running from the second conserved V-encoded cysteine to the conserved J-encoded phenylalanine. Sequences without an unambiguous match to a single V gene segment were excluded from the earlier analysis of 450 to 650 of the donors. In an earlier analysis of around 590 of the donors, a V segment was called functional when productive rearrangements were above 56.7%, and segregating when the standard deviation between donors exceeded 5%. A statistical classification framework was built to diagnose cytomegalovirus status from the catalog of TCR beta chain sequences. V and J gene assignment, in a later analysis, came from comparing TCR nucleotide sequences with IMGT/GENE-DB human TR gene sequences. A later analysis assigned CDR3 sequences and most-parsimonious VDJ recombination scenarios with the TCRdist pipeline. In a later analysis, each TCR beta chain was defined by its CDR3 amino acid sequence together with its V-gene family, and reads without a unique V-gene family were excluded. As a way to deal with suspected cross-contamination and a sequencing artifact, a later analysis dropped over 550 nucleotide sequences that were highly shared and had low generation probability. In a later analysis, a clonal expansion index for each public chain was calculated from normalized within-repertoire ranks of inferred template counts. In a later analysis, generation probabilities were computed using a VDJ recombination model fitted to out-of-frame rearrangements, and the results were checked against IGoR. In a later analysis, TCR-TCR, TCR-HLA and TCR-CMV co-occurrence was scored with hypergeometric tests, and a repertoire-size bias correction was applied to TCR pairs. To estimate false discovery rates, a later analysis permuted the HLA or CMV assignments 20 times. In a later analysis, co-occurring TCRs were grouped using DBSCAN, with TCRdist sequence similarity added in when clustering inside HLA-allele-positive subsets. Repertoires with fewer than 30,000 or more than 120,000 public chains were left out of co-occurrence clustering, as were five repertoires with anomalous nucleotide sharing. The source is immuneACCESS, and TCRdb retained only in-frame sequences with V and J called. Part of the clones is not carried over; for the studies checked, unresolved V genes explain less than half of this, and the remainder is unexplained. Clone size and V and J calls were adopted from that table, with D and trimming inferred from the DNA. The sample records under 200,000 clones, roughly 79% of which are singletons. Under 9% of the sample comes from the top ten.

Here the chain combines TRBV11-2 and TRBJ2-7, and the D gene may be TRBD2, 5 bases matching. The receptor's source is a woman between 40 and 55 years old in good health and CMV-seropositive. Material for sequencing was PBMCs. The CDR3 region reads CASSRPGISYEQYF. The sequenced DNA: TGTGCCAGCAGCCGACCCGGGATTAGCTACGAGCAGTACTTC.